This T cell receptor beta chain was retrieved from a study of T cells in localized non-small cell lung cancer. Study-level findings and limits: Analysis by sequencing included only one tumor region, so heterogeneity remains possible. Greater blood T cell density accompanied longer overall survival. Compared with tumor, uninvolved adjacent lung displayed greater T cell clonality, ranking highest overall.

Using immunoSEQ multiplex PCR, the repertoire was profiled, and TCRdb retains in-frame clones only, with some absent. This sample yields about 17,000 clones, of which around four fifths are seen a single time; about 35% belongs to the top ten. A note on this clone: Its antigen is undetermined.

CDR3 size: 15 residues. V gave up 1 base and J gave up 2 bases, with 10 bases separating them. Germline values: CDR1 SGHRS, CDR2 YFSETQ. This receptor was taken from a male donor older than 55 with stage III lung adenocarcinoma. This chain connects TRBV5-1 to TRBJ1-3; D not certain. The sample here was peripheral blood, taken before any cancer treatment. CDR3 loop: CASSLNFGAGNTIYF. The CDR3 DNA sequence: TGCGCCAGCAGCTTGAATTTTGGGGCTGGAAACACCATATATTTT.